Each of the 8 T cell receptor beta chains below was sequenced from the same sample in a study of cytomegalovirus exposure and HLA in healthy donors. PCR primers comprised 60 Vbeta and 13 Jbeta primers. Assay: immunoSEQ multiplex PCR; the TCRdb copy retains only in-frame clones and omits some. The sample lists 150,000 or so clones, roughly four fifths occurring once. Material for sequencing was PBMCs. These receptors were obtained from a man aged 30 to 45 in good health and CMV-seropositive.

The chain employs TRBV13 and TRBJ2-3, with TRBD2 identical over 10 bases. The CDR3 covers 17 residues. The germline V gene encodes CDR1 PRHDT and CDR2 FYEKMQ (reference sequence). Trimming removed 2 bases from V and 3 bases from J; junction bases left unmatched: 8. DNA of the CDR3: TGTGCCAGCAGCTTAAGGTCAGCGGGAGGGCAAACAGATACGCAGTATTTT. Its protein is CASSLRSAGGQTDTQYF. The variable domain in full, completed from reference TRBV13 and TRBJ2-3, reads AAGVIQSPRHLIKEKRETATLKCYPIPRHDTVYWYQQGPGQDPQFLISFYEKMQSDKGSIPDRFSAQQFSDYHSELNMSSLELGDSALYFCASSLRSAGGQTDTQYFGPGTRLTVL.

The CDR3 reads CASSEGIMNTEAFF. CDR3 in DNA: TGTGCCAGCTCGGAGGGGATTATGAACACTGAAGCTTTCTTT. The chain uses TRBV18 and TRBJ1-1; D might be TRBD1 (5 bases). Germline loops: CDR1 KGHSH, CDR2 LQKENI. This CDR3 is 14 amino acids long. Trimming took 6 bases from V and 0 from J, leaving 11 bases between them.

This clone showed up just a few times. The rearrangement joins TRBV7-2 to TRBJ1-4; 8 nucleotides match TRBD1. V lost 5 bases and J lost 4; bases outside the gene matches: 6. The CDR3 is made up of 15 amino acids. Germline CDR1 is SGHTA and CDR2 is FQGNSA. The CDR3 sequence is CASSPRQGINEKLFF. CDR3 sequence (DNA): TGTGCCAGCAGCCCTCGACAGGGGATTAATGAAAAACTGTTTTTT.

This chain connects TRBV6-5 to TRBJ1-6; D gene uncertain. This CDR3 contains 13 residues. The V end lost 5 bases, the J end lost 8 bases, and 10 bases lay between the germline ends. Per the germline V gene, CDR1 is MNHEY and CDR2 is SVGAGI. DNA of the CDR3: TGTGCCAGCAGTCAAAAGACTTATTCACCCCTCCACTTT. The encoded protein is CASSQKTYSPLHF.

Comments on this clone: An end of the junction does not agree with germline; a read error may underlie this. The rearrangement joins TRBV9 to TRBJ2-5; TRBD1 aligns across 8 bases. CDR1 is SGDLS and CDR2 is YYNGEE in the germline V gene. CDR3 length: 14 residues. CDR3 residues: CANSVGQGQETQYF. The CDR3 DNA follows: TGTGCCAACAGCGTAGGACAGGGACAAGAGACCCAGTACTTC. Filled out from reference TRBV9 and TRBJ2-5, the complete variable domain reads DSGVTQTPKHLITATGQRVTLRCSPRSGDLSVYWYQQSLDQGLQFLIQYYNGEERAKGNILERFSAQQFPDLHSELNLSSLELGDSALYFCANSVGQGQETQYFGPGTRLLVL.

The V gene is TRBV28, the J gene TRBJ2-4; D may be TRBD1 (5 bases). Germline V gene sequence: CDR1 MDHEN, CDR2 SYDVKM. V lost 1 base, J lost 5 bases, and 15 bases lay in between. The CDR3 runs to 16 residues. The CDR3 nucleotides read TGTGCCAGCAGTTTATATCTGACAGCTTTCCAAAACATTCAGTACTTC. Its translation is CASSLYLTAFQNIQYF.

J is TRBJ2-7 and V is TRBV7-6, with a possible D match to TRBD1 (6 bases). CDR1 and CDR2 (germline): SGHVS, FNYEAQ. Trimming took off 1 base at V and 5 bases at J, with 12 bases between the two ends. This CDR3 region has 14 residues. The CDR3 protein is CASSLGTRGNEQYF. The CDR3 DNA follows: TGTGCCAGCAGCTTAGGTACCAGGGGAAACGAGCAGTACTTC.

The J gene is TRBJ2-2, the V gene TRBV27, with D possibly being TRBD2 (6 bases). The germline gives CDR1 MNHEY, CDR2 SMNVEV (reference sequence). V was clipped by 7 bases and J by 6 bases, with 12 bases between them. The CDR3 runs 13 residues. Here the CDR3 reads CASTPPGAGELFF. For the CDR3, the DNA is TGTGCCAGCACCCCGCCGGGAGCCGGGGAGCTGTTTTTT.